The clone carrying this T cell receptor (beta chain) has at least ten counts. This record comes from a study of blood T cells in healthy people across ages. The use of a sample-barcoded 5' primer and a J-beta primer mix characterized a second PCR of roughly 7 to 11 cycles. A single record per CDR3 protein comes from TCRdb applying MiXCR to the 5' RACE reads. There are hundreds of thousands of distinct CDR3 sequences in the sample; approximately 30% occur only once, and 15% to 17% lies in the top ten. The sample consisted of blood. The origin of this receptor is a woman over 75 in good health.

Here the CDR3 DNA reads TGTGCCAGCAGACTCGGGACAGGGGGTGTCCAGGGGCCCCAGCATTTT. Its protein product is CASRLGTGGVQGPQHF. This sequence joins TRBV12-3 or TRBV12-4 and TRBJ1-5; 11 bases line up with TRBD1. V was pared by 6 bases and J by 9 bases, with 13 bases of the junction left unmatched. This CDR3 spans 16 amino acids.